The 6 T cell receptor beta chains reported below all come from one sample, sequenced in a study of immune evolution from preneoplasia to lung adenocarcinoma. Using immunoSEQ multiplex PCR, the repertoire was profiled, and TCRdb retains in-frame clones only, with some absent. Of roughly 6,300 clones listed, less than 80% are singletons. Sequences were obtained from FFPE minimally invasive lung adenocarcinoma tissue. The receptors derive from a person aged 60-79 years with lung adenocarcinoma.

This clone was recorded a few times. The rearrangement joins TRBV2 to TRBJ2-7, with 8 bases identical to TRBD1. Germline CDR1 SNHLY, CDR2 FYNNEI. The CDR3 extends over 17 amino acids. After removal of 3 bases from V and 3 bases from J, the junction contained 13 bases not matched to a gene. CDR3 sequence reads: CASSDSPYQGAGYEQYF. DNA for the CDR3: TGTGCCAGCAGTGACTCGCCCTACCAGGGGGCAGGCTACGAGCAGTACTTC.

V gene TRBV6-5 combines with J gene TRBJ2-1, with 8 nucleotides matching TRBD1. The V segment lost 2 bases and the J segment 4 bases; nucleotides outside the gene matches: 7. The CDR3 has 16 residues. Germline lookup yields CDR1 MNHEY and CDR2 SVGAGI. In DNA, the CDR3 is TGTGCCAGCAGTTACCCTAGGACAGGGAGTTACAATGAGCAGTTCTTC. This codes for CASSYPRTGSYNEQFF.

The J gene is TRBJ2-7, the V gene TRBV29-1, with 9 bases matching TRBD2. The V gene's germline CDR1 is SQVTM and CDR2 ANQGSEA. V was clipped by 7 bases and J by 4 bases; unmatched bases: 5. This CDR3 contains 12 residues. DNA of the CDR3: TGCAGCGCCGAAGCGGGAGGTTACGAGCAGTACTTC. Protein product: CSAEAGGYEQYF.

The rearrangement joins TRBV11-2 to TRBJ1-2; 7 bases agree with TRBD1. The J segment lost 3 bases and the V segment lost 8 bases, leaving 6 bases of the junction unmatched. This CDR3 has 13 amino acids. CDR1 and CDR2 from the germline V gene are SGHAT and FQNNGV. CDR3 sequence: CASAPQGDYGYTF. CDR3 sequence (DNA): TGTGCCAGCGCTCCGCAGGGGGACTATGGCTACACCTTC.

This clone was observed once. The chain has TRBV18 and TRBJ2-7; 9 bases agree with TRBD2. This CDR3 has 15 residues. Germline V CDR1 and CDR2: KGHSH, LQKENI. V lost 6 bases to trimming and J lost 2 bases; unmatched junction nucleotides: 8. The CDR3 DNA sequence: TGTGCCAGCTCCCCCCTTAGCGGGAGAGCCTACGAGCAGTACTTC. Translation: CASSPLSGRAYEQYF. Looking up the rest from reference TRBV18 and TRBJ2-7 gives the full variable domain: NAGVMQNPRHLVRRRGQEARLRCSPMKGHSHVYWYRQLPEEGLKFMVYLQKENIIDESGMPKERFSAEFPKEGPSILRIQQVVRGDSAAYFCASSPLSGRAYEQYFGPGTRLTVT.

The J gene is TRBJ1-1, the V gene TRBV6-5, with 8 bases that match TRBD1. Germline trimming cut 7 bases from V and 6 bases from J; bases unmatched to any gene: 10. Germline-derived CDR1 and CDR2 are MNHEY and SVGAGI. The CDR3 has 14 residues. CDR3 sequence (DNA): TGTGCCAGCACCCTGGAGGCGACAGGGGCTGAAGCTTTCTTT. Amino acids: CASTLEATGAEAFF.